These 10 T cell receptor beta chains originate from one sample sequenced in a study of long-term antiretroviral therapy in people with HIV. With survey level as its setting, the immunoSEQ assay was v3.0. Profiling relied on immunoSEQ multiplex PCR, and the TCRdb table lists in-frame clones only, not all of them. The sample has approximately 35,000 clones; more than 95% are singletons. The sequencing here drew on unsorted PBMCs, taken 6.9 years after starting antiretroviral therapy. Receptor source: a man aged 25 to 40 with HIV.

This clone occurred once. The chain couples TRBV25-1 to TRBJ1-3; D ambiguous. Per the germline V gene, CDR1 is MGHDK and CDR2 is SYGVNS. CDR3 length: 12 amino acids. Trimming shortened V by 10 bases and J by 4 bases, and 11 bases separated the two germline ends. Here the CDR3 DNA reads TGTGCCACCTTCGACGGGGGAAACACCATATATTTT. Its translation is CATFDGGNTIYF.

The chain joins TRBV5-6 to TRBJ2-1; 8 positions agree with TRBD2. The germline gives CDR1 SGHDT, CDR2 YYEEEE. This CDR3 has 14 residues. The V segment lost 0 bases and the J segment 9 bases; nucleotides outside the gene matches: 5. The CDR3, as DNA: TGTGCCAGCAGCTTGGCCCCAGCGGGAGTTGAGCAGTTCTTC. This translates into CASSLAPAGVEQFF.

The genes are TRBV6-1 and TRBJ1-6, with D uncertain. The CDR3 spans 15 residues. Trimming removed 6 bases from V and 0 bases from J, with 9 bases in between. Germline CDR1 is MNHNS and CDR2 is SASEGT. CDR3 protein: CASRGLSSYNSPLHF. CDR3 sequence (DNA): TGTGCCAGCAGGGGGTTGAGCTCCTATAATTCACCCCTCCACTTT.

The rearrangement uses TRBV5-6 and TRBJ1-1; possibly TRBD1 for D (5 bases). CDR3 size: 12 residues. The germline gives CDR1 SGHDT, CDR2 YYEEEE. Trimming stripped 7 bases from V and 4 bases from J, with 11 bases between. This chain's CDR3 is CASGGSTTEAFF. Written as DNA, the CDR3 is TGTGCCAGCGGGGGATCTACCACTGAAGCTTTCTTT.

This chain links TRBV18 with TRBJ2-2; D unresolved. CDR3 length equals 17 residues. V was clipped by 6 bases and J by 0 bases, with 17 bases between them. Looked up from germline, CDR1 is KGHSH and CDR2 is LQKENI. The CDR3 coding sequence is TGTGCCAGCTCTCGTTACGAACTCGGGTCGAACACCGGGGAGCTGTTTTTT. Protein product: CASSRYELGSNTGELFF.

The V call is TRBV6-5, the J call TRBJ2-5; 10 bases map to TRBD2. CDR1 and CDR2 (germline): MNHEY, SVGAGI. V gave up 6 bases and J gave up 5 bases; unmatched junction bases: 9. This CDR3 has 15 amino acids. In DNA form, the CDR3 reads TGTGCCAGCAGCTATAGCGGGGGGAGACACGAGACCCAGTACTTC. Translation: CASSYSGGRHETQYF.

The J gene is TRBJ1-5, the V gene TRBV19; the D gene is possibly TRBD1 (6 bases). CDR3 length: 15 residues. With 8 bases removed from V and 6 bases from J, the gap between germline ends came to 20 bases. The V gene's germline CDR1 is LNHDA and CDR2 SQIVND (reference sequence). CDR3 bases: TGTGCCAGTGCCTCGGGGGCATCGATTTTTCAGCCCCAGCATTTT. Residues: CASASGASIFQPQHF.

This rearrangement joins TRBV7-9 to TRBJ1-1; 8 bases match TRBD1. Trimming removed 4 bases from V and 5 bases from J; junction bases left unmatched: 6. Germline values: CDR1 SEHNR, CDR2 FQNEAQ (reference sequence). The length of the CDR3 is 14 residues. CDR3 in amino acids: CASSWGTGRTEAFF. The CDR3 nucleotides read TGTGCCAGCAGCTGGGGGACAGGTCGGACTGAAGCTTTCTTT. Full variable domain (rest looked up from reference TRBV7-9 and TRBJ1-1): DTGVSQNPRHKITKRGQNVTFRCDPISEHNRLYWYRQTLGQGPEFLTYFQNEAQLEKSRLLSDRFSAERPKGSFSTLEIQRTEQGDSAMYLCASSWGTGRTEAFFGQGTRLTVV.

V gene TRBV11-2 combines with J gene TRBJ1-1, with unresolved D. Trimming took off 1 base at V and 1 base at J, with 13 bases between the two ends. The CDR3 covers 16 residues. Looked up from germline, CDR1 is SGHAT and CDR2 is FQNNGV. Written as DNA, the CDR3 is TGTGCCAGCAGCTTAGGGCCCAGGTCCGCGAACACTGAAGCTTTCTTT. Protein: CASSLGPRSANTEAFF.

This sequence joins TRBV11-1 and TRBJ1-4; D uncertain. The germline V gene encodes CDR1 SGHAT and CDR2 FQDESV (reference sequence). The CDR3 sequence is 15 residues long. The V end was cut by 5 bases, the J end by 0 bases, with 10 bases between. The DNA of the CDR3 is TGTGCCAGCAGCCTCCAACTGGCAACTAATGAAAAACTGTTTTTT. This translates into CASSLQLATNEKLFF.